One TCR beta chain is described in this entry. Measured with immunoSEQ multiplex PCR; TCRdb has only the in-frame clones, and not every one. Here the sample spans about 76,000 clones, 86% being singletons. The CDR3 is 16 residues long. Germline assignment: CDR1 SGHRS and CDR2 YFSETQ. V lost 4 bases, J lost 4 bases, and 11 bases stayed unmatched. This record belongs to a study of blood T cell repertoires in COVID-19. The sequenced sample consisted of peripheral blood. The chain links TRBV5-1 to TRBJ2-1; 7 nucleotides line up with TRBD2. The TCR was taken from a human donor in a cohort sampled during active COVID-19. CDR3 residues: CASSLVPSGEYNEQFF. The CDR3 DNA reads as TGCGCCAGCAGCCTCGTCCCTAGCGGAGAATACAATGAGCAGTTCTTC.